These 2 T cell receptor beta chains were sequenced from one sample in a study of OX40 agonist ivuxolimab in advanced cancers. Sequenced by immunoSEQ multiplex PCR; TCRdb stores in-frame clones only, minus some. The data contain roughly 92,000 clones, nearly 90% of them singletons. Material: CD4+ or CD8+ T cells sorted from blood, obtained in a trial of the OX40 agonist ivuxolimab. Receptor source: an adult with an advanced solid tumor such as melanoma, head and neck, liver or kidney cancer.

The rearrangement joins TRBV6-1 to TRBJ1-4; 8 nucleotides match TRBD1. This CDR3 is built from 15 residues. J gave up 5 bases and V 7 bases, and 9 bases lay outside the gene matches. Looked up from germline, CDR1 is MNHNS and CDR2 is SASEGT. The DNA for the CDR3 is TGTGCCAGCATCCTAGCTCAGGGGGCCAATGAAAAACTGTTTTTT. Translated, it gives CASILAQGANEKLFF.

The chain couples TRBV6-8 to TRBJ2-5; TRBD2 is a possible D gene (6 bases). Between the trimmed V and J ends, which lost 4 bases and 2 bases, there was a span of 20 bases. Looked up from germline, CDR1 is MNHGY and CDR2 is SAAAGT. The CDR3 has 17 amino acids. For the CDR3, the DNA is TGTGCCAGCAGTTTCCCTTTATTACTCAGCGGGCAAGAGACCCAGTACTTC. Its protein product is CASSFPLLLSGQETQYF.